The next 15 T cell receptor beta chains were all read from a single sample in a study of vaccination effects on CD4 cells after COVID-19. Subsequent to a culture period of about ten days, CD4+ T cells were isolated. Participants completed two doses of the BNT162b2 or mRNA-1273 vaccine. These receptors have no known antigen. Assay: immunoSEQ multiplex PCR; the TCRdb copy retains only in-frame clones and omits some. Of about 73,000 clones in the sample, roughly four fifths were seen once. The sequences come from CD4+ T cells from PBMCs cultured without peptide, collected after COVID-19 vaccination. The receptors were gathered from a human donor who received a COVID-19 vaccine.

The chain uses TRBV29-1 and TRBJ1-1; tentative D call: TRBD1 (6 bases). Trimming stripped 4 bases from V and 4 bases from J, with 16 bases between. CDR3 length: 14 amino acids. Looked up from germline, CDR1 is SQVTM and CDR2 is ANQGSEA. The CDR3 reads CSVGQGGVGTEAFF. The DNA for the CDR3 is TGCAGCGTTGGACAAGGGGGGGTGGGCACTGAAGCTTTCTTT.

This clone showed up just once. The J gene is TRBJ2-1, the V gene TRBV27; TRBD1 is a possible D gene (6 bases). V was cut by 3 bases and J by 8 bases, with 17 bases left in between. The germline CDR1 and CDR2 sequences are MNHEY and SMNVEV (reference sequence). This CDR3 is 15 amino acids long. The CDR3 DNA reads as TGTGCCAGCAGTTTCTACAGGGATACCGCGCATGAGCAGTTCTTC. Translated: CASSFYRDTAHEQFF.

This clone was picked up a small number of times. This sequence joins TRBV7-2 and TRBJ1-3; 7 bases fit TRBD1. The V segment lost 4 bases and the J segment 2 bases; nucleotides outside the gene matches: 5. The CDR3 length is 15 residues. CDR1 is SGHTA and CDR2 is FQGNSA in the germline V gene. CDR3 protein: CASSSQGQPGNTIYF. The CDR3 DNA reads as TGTGCCAGCAGCTCCCAGGGACAGCCTGGAAACACCATATATTTT. Variable domain in full (rest from reference TRBV7-2 and TRBJ1-3): GAGVSQSPSNKVTEKGKDVELRCDPISGHTALYWYRQSLGQGLEFLIYFQGNSAPDKSGLPSDRFSAERTGGSVSTLTIQRTQQEDSAVYLCASSSQGQPGNTIYFGEGSWLTVV.

V and J are TRBV4-1 and TRBJ1-2; no clear D gene. The CDR3 consists of 14 residues. Trimming left V 0 bases short and J 2 bases short, with 7 bases between. Germline V gives CDR1 MGHRA, CDR2 YSYEKL. The CDR3 DNA sequence: TGCGCCAGCAGCCAAGAAATTGACAACTATGGCTACACCTTC. Amino acids: CASSQEIDNYGYTF.

V is TRBV19 and J is TRBJ2-5; TRBD2 matches at 9 bases. The V segment lost 10 bases and the J segment 5 bases; nucleotides outside the gene matches: 11. CDR1 LNHDA and CDR2 SQIVND come from the germline V gene (reference sequence). CDR3 length: 14 residues. CDR3 protein: CATSPGLAPETQYF. The CDR3 region has the DNA TGTGCCACCTCCCCGGGACTAGCACCCGAGACCCAGTACTTC.

This chain uses TRBV14 with TRBJ2-2; 9 bases line up with TRBD1. Germline CDR1 and CDR2: SGHDN and FVKESK. After removal of 4 bases from V and 3 bases from J, the junction contained 0 bases not matched to a gene. CDR3 length equals 14 residues. The CDR3 region is CASSRDRDTGELFF. The CDR3 region has the DNA TGTGCCAGCAGCCGGGACAGGGACACCGGGGAGCTGTTTTTT.

The CDR3 is CASSGRDGSTDTQYF. In DNA form, the CDR3 reads TGTGCCAGCAGTGGGCGGGACGGTAGCACAGATACGCAGTATTTT. The chain couples TRBV6-6 to TRBJ2-3; possible D gene TRBD2, 6 bases. V lost 5 bases, J lost 0 bases, and 12 bases lay in between. The germline CDR1 and CDR2 sequences are MNHNY and SVGAGI (reference sequence). The CDR3 is made up of 15 amino acids.

The chain uses TRBV7-3 and TRBJ1-2; D gene ambiguous. Germline V gene sequence: CDR1 SGHTA, CDR2 FQGTGA. The CDR3 is made up of 12 amino acids. The V and J ends lost 5 bases and 4 bases respectively, with 8 bases between them. This CDR3 is CASSAGGYGYTF. CDR3 sequence (DNA): TGTGCCAGCAGCGCGGGTGGCTATGGCTACACCTTC.

J is TRBJ2-6 and V is TRBV30, with 7 bases that match TRBD2. The germline gives CDR1 GTSNPN, CDR2 SVGIG (reference sequence). Trimming at V came to 8 bases and at J to 1 base, leaving 8 bases not matched to a gene. There are 15 residues in the CDR3. For the CDR3, the DNA is TGTGCCCTGGGGGGGTCTAAGTCTGGGGCCAACGTCCTGACTTTC. Residues: CALGGSKSGANVLTF.

The rearrangement joins TRBV5-1 to TRBJ1-4, with a tentative D call TRBD1 (5 bases). From germline, CDR1 is SGHRS and CDR2 YFSETQ. Trimming removed 4 bases from V and 6 bases from J, with 16 bases in between. The CDR3 is 15 residues long. CDR3 bases: TGCGCCAGCAGCAGAGCGACAGACCATTATGAAAAACTGTTTTTT. This gives the protein CASSRATDHYEKLFF.

V and J are TRBV9 and TRBJ2-3; D gene unclear. Trimming removed 0 bases from V and 7 bases from J, with 6 bases in between. Germline V gives CDR1 SGDLS, CDR2 YYNGEE. This CDR3 has 12 amino acids. The chain's CDR3 is CASSVDGYTQYF. CDR3 nucleotide sequence: TGTGCCAGCAGCGTAGACGGGTATACGCAGTATTTT. Full variable domain (missing parts from reference TRBV9 and TRBJ2-3): DSGVTQTPKHLITATGQRVTLRCSPRSGDLSVYWYQQSLDQGLQFLIQYYNGEERAKGNILERFSAQQFPDLHSELNLSSLELGDSALYFCASSVDGYTQYFGPGTRLTVL.

This rearrangement joins TRBV23-1 to TRBJ2-5; TRBD1 agrees at 8 bases. TRBV23-1 is identified as an open reading frame with a role that is uncertain. J gave up 5 bases and V 6 bases, and 20 bases lay outside the gene matches. The CDR3 spans 18 residues. This CDR3 reads CASSLSPPDRARTETQYF. CDR3 nucleotide sequence: TGCGCCAGCAGCTTAAGCCCCCCGGACAGGGCTAGGACGGAGACCCAGTACTTC.

The V call is TRBV5-6, the J call TRBJ1-1; D is unclear. The CDR3 length is 13 residues. The ends were cut back, 4 bases at V and 1 base at J, with 8 bases in the middle. From germline, CDR1 is SGHDT and CDR2 YYEEEE. Here the CDR3 DNA reads TGTGCCAGCAGCGAACAGTGGAACACTGAAGCTTTCTTT. Translating it yields CASSEQWNTEAFF.

This chain connects TRBV5-1 to TRBJ1-5; D possibly corresponds to TRBD1 (5 bases). CDR1 is SGHRS, CDR2 YFSETQ, per germline. Deletions cut 4 bases from V and 2 bases from J, with 22 bases between. The CDR3 runs 18 residues. Here the CDR3 reads CASSIGHAQGGGNQPQHF. CDR3 in DNA: TGCGCCAGCAGCATTGGACATGCTCAGGGTGGGGGCAATCAGCCCCAGCATTTT.

This clone has only one observation. The CDR3 region has the DNA TGTGCCAGCAGTTATAACTCCTACGAGCAGTACGTC. Translated: CASSYNSYEQYV. The rearrangement uses TRBV6-2 or TRBV6-3 and TRBJ2-7; no clear D. Trimming removed 3 bases from V and 0 bases from J, with 3 bases in between. The CDR3 loop spans 12 amino acids. The germline CDR1 and CDR2 sequences are MNHEY and SVGEGT.